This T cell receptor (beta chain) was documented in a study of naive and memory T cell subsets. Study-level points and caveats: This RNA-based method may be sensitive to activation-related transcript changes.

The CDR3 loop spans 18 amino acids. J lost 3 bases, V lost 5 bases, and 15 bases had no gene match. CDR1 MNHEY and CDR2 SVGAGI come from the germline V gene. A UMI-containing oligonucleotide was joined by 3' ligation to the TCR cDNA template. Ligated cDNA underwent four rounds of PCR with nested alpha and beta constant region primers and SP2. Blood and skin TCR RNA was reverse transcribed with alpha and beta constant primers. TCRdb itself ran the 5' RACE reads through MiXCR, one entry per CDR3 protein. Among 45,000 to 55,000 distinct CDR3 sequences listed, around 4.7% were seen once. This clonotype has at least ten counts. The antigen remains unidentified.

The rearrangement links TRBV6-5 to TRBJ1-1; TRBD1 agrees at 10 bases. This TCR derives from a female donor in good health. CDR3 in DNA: TGTGCCAGCAGTCGAACCGGGACAGGGGACGCTCGGTACACTGAAGCTTTCTTT. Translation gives CASSRTGTGDARYTEAFF.